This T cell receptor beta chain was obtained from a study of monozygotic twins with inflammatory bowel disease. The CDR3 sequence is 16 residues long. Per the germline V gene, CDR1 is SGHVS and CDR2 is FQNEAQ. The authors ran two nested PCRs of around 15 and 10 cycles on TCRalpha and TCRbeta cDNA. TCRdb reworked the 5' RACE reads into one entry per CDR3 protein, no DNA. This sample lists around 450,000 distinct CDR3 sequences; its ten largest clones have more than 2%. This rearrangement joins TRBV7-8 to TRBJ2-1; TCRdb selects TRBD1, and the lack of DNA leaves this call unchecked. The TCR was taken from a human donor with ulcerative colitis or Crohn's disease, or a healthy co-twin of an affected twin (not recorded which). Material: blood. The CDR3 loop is CASSSIPGQGLNEQFF.